This T cell receptor (beta chain) originates from a study of memory CD4+ T cells and cytomegalovirus serostatus (dated by TCRdb to the late 2010s). For the study in its entirety: The cohort comprised roughly 35 healthy Belgian adults, 9 CMV seropositive and roughly 25 CMV seronegative. To replicate a published TCR-based CMV serostatus classifier, the study sequenced CD4+ memory TCRbeta repertoires from a Belgian cohort whose cytomegalovirus serostatus was known. General study outcomes and caveats: On the Belgian cohort, the classifier built on the original framework reached a median bootstrapped AUC of around 0.96, with a 95% CI of 0.76-1.00. The results were read as suggesting that the CMV-associated TCR signature is, for the most part, present in the CD4+ memory repertoire. For predicting CMV serostatus, the median bootstrapped AUC was 0.95 using the original framework and roughly 0.91 using a US-trained random forest. Among the 150 to 200 previously reported CMV-associated TCRbeta sequences, roughly 68 showed up in the CD4+ memory repertoires, with each one found in between one and five individuals. Only CD4+CD45RO+ memory cells were sequenced, in contrast to the original study, in which naive and memory CD4+ and CD8+ populations were covered.

Reading from cysteine to phenylalanine, the CDR3 counts 18 amino acids. The CDR3 DNA has 54 bases and is translated from base 1. The germline V gene (reference sequence) yields SGHNT for CDR1 and YYREEE for CDR2. Trimming at the junction amounts to 0 bases on V and 3 bases on J, and the germline ends lie 21 bases apart. Genomic DNA was extracted from sorted cells with the Quick-DNA Microprep Kit. Amplification of TCRbeta DNA was done with the immunoSEQ hsTCRbeta kit, following the protocol from the manufacturer. An Illumina MiSeq instrument was used to sequence the TCRbeta libraries. In the original analysis: Once out-of-frame sequences had been removed, more than 2 million distinct TCRbeta sequences were left, which works out to an average of approximately 73,000 per individual. Each individual was scored using the number of 150 to 200 previously reported CMV-associated TCRbeta sequences that the individual carried and the total number of productive distinct TCRbeta sequences. A beta-binomial model was reimplemented in Python, and scikit-learn random forests with default parameters were trained on data from the US cohort. Classifier performance on the Belgian cohort was summarized as median AUC with percentile confidence intervals calculated over 10,000 bootstrap iterations. TCRdb provides this immuneACCESS table in a form limited to in-frame rearrangements. Some clones are lacking; in checked studies, under half of them reflect an unresolved V gene, and why the rest are absent is not known. Clone size and V and J calls were adopted from that table, with D and trimming inferred from the DNA. The sample contains 45,000 to 55,000 clones, roughly 78% of them found a single time. The ten largest clones add up to approximately 0.7% of the sample.

Single viable CD3+CD4+CD8-CD45RO+ cells were sorted as memory CD4+ T cells on a FACSAria II. To determine CMV serostatus, a Roche Elecsys assay was used that detects serum IgG against CMV pp150, pp28, p38 and p52. Following thawing, total CD4+ T cells were enriched through positive selection using CD4 magnetic microbeads. The samples came from a different study that was designed specifically to examine the CD4+ T cell memory repertoire. Peripheral blood mononuclear cells were isolated and cryopreserved according to standard operating procedures, and serum was kept at -80 degrees C. Staining used CD3-PerCP (BW264/56), CD4-APC (RPA-T4), CD45RO-PE (UCHT1) and CD8-Pacific Orange (3B5) antibodies, with Sytox blue excluding non-viable cells. Notes on this clone: What this receptor recognizes is not known. There are no base qualities to consult, and no much larger clone falls within one base.

The sequenced sample was memory CD4+ T cells from blood. Recombination joined TRBV5-4 with TRBJ1-2; the D gene identity is not certain. This TCR derives from an adult in good health and CMV-seronegative. The CDR3 reads as follows: CASSLGGSGMGRDYGYTF. Here is the DNA: TGTGCCAGCAGCTTGGGGGGTTCGGGGATGGGAAGGGACTATGGCTACACCTTC. Supplemented by the reference TRBV5-4 and TRBJ1-2 proteins around the CDR3, the complete variable domain is ETGVTQSPTHLIKTRGQQVTLRCSSQSGHNTVSWYQQALGQGPQFIFQYYREEENGRGNFPPRFSGLQFPNYSSELNVNALELDDSALYLCASSLGGSGMGRDYGYTFGSGTRLTVV.